These T cell receptor beta chains were read from a single sample in a study of T cell repertoires in cytomegalovirus infection. MiXCR, applied by TCRdb to the reads, yields one record per CDR3 protein. The top ten clones hold over 15% of a sample with 200,000 to 250,000 distinct CDR3 sequences, approximately 24% of them seen once. The sample was CD8+ T cells from PBMCs. These receptors all stem from a human donor in good health (CMV status not recorded). Some clones in this sample may be carry-over from other donors' samples. CDR3s include the opening cysteine and the closing phenylalanine or tryptophan. The D gene is left open where the match is weak. Expanded clones are given a class, and other clones once, few, many or no size at all.

D gene: TRBD1
J gene: TRBJ2-7
clone size: many
V gene: TRBV2
CDR3 protein: CASSWTGGYEQYF
CDR3 DNA: TGTGCCAGCAGTTGGACAGGGGGCTACGAGCAGTACTTC

D gene: .
J gene: TRBJ1-1
clone size: .
V gene: TRBV24-1
CDR3 protein: CATSDLGTIGTEAFF
CDR3 DNA: TGTGCCACCAGTGATTTAGGGACAATTGGGACTGAAGCTTTCTTT

D gene: .
J gene: TRBJ1-1
clone size: .
V gene: TRBV29-1
CDR3 protein: CSVRTVMNTEAFF
CDR3 DNA: TGCAGCGTACGGACAGTGATGAACACTGAAGCTTTCTTT

D gene: TRBD2
J gene: TRBJ2-3
clone size: .
V gene: TRBV15
CDR3 protein: CATSTTSGGARPDTQYF
CDR3 DNA: TGTGCCACCAGCACGACTAGCGGGGGGGCGAGACCAGATACGCAGTATTTT

D gene: TRBD2
J gene: TRBJ2-7
clone size: .
V gene: TRBV20-1
CDR3 protein: CSARAPGLSSYEQYF
CDR3 DNA: TGCAGTGCTAGAGCCCCGGGACTAAGCTCCTACGAGCAGTACTTC

D gene: .
J gene: TRBJ2-3
clone size: .
V gene: TRBV28
CDR3 protein: CASSSSLSTDTQYF
CDR3 DNA: TGTGCCAGCAGTTCGTCCCTTAGCACAGATACGCAGTATTTT

D gene: TRBD1
J gene: TRBJ1-2
clone size: few
V gene: TRBV20-1
CDR3 protein: CSAMSGQGVDGYTF
CDR3 DNA: TGCAGTGCTATGTCGGGACAGGGGGTAGATGGCTACACCTTC

D gene: .
J gene: TRBJ2-2
clone size: .
V gene: TRBV5-5
CDR3 protein: CASSWTTGELFF
CDR3 DNA: TGTGCCAGCAGCTGGACCACCGGGGAGCTGTTTTTT

D gene: .
J gene: TRBJ1-5
clone size: .
V gene: TRBV20-1
CDR3 protein: CSARDLKAGLPGQPQHF
CDR3 DNA: TGCAGTGCTAGAGATCTGAAGGCAGGACTTCCCGGTCAGCCCCAGCATTTT

D gene: .
J gene: TRBJ2-3
clone size: .
V gene: TRBV2
CDR3 protein: CASSEASLGSTDTQYF
CDR3 DNA: TGTGCCAGCAGTGAAGCAAGCCTAGGAAGCACAGATACGCAGTATTTT

D gene: .
J gene: TRBJ2-2
clone size: few
V gene: TRBV7-8
CDR3 protein: CASSLSNSGVFGELFF
CDR3 DNA: TGTGCCAGCAGCTTATCAAACTCCGGGGTCTTTGGGGAGCTGTTTTTT

D gene: .
J gene: TRBJ2-7
clone size: .
V gene: TRBV6-8
CDR3 protein: CTSSPTGGLKQYF
CDR3 DNA: TGTACCAGCAGTCCCACCGGGGGGCTAAAGCAGTACTTC

D gene: TRBD2
J gene: TRBJ2-3
clone size: many
V gene: TRBV2
CDR3 protein: CASSEAGLAGNSDTQYF
CDR3 DNA: TGTGCCAGCAGTGAAGCGGGACTAGCGGGGAATTCAGATACGCAGTATTTT

D gene: TRBD2
J gene: TRBJ2-1
clone size: many
V gene: TRBV7-9
CDR3 protein: CASSPDGGRYEQFF
CDR3 DNA: TGTGCCAGCAGCCCGGACGGCGGGAGATATGAGCAGTTCTTC

D gene: .
J gene: TRBJ2-3
clone size: .
V gene: TRBV6-4
CDR3 protein: CASSDGGASWADTQYF
CDR3 DNA: TGTGCCAGCAGTGATGGGGGGGCGTCTTGGGCAGATACGCAGTATTTT

D gene: .
J gene: TRBJ1-5
clone size: .
V gene: TRBV19
CDR3 protein: CASSQLRADQPQHF
CDR3 DNA: TGTGCCAGTAGTCAGTTGCGGGCTGATCAGCCCCAGCATTTT

D gene: TRBD2
J gene: TRBJ2-7
clone size: .
V gene: TRBV12-3/TRBV12-4
CDR3 protein: CASSSRGGLAGEQYF
CDR3 DNA: TGTGCCAGCAGTAGTCGGGGGGGCCTTGCGGGCGAGCAGTACTTC

D gene: TRBD1
J gene: TRBJ2-7
clone size: few
V gene: TRBV9
CDR3 protein: CARGQGYEQYF
CDR3 DNA: TGTGCCAGGGGACAGGGCTACGAGCAGTACTTC

D gene: TRBD2
J gene: TRBJ2-3
clone size: .
V gene: TRBV5-6
CDR3 protein: CASSTGLAGFTDTQYF
CDR3 DNA: TGTGCCAGCAGCACCGGACTAGCGGGCTTCACAGATACGCAGTATTTT

D gene: .
J gene: TRBJ2-3
clone size: .
V gene: TRBV5-1
CDR3 protein: CASSSPYTDTQYF
CDR3 DNA: TGCGCCAGCAGCTCCCCCTACACAGATACGCAGTATTTT

D gene: .
J gene: TRBJ1-5
clone size: many
V gene: TRBV7-2
CDR3 protein: CASSLSQSNQPQHF
CDR3 DNA: TGTGCCAGCAGCTTAAGCCAGTCCAATCAGCCCCAGCATTTT

D gene: .
J gene: TRBJ2-5
clone size: .
V gene: TRBV24-1
CDR3 protein: CATSDFRGGRETQYF
CDR3 DNA: TGTGCCACCAGTGATTTCAGGGGCGGGCGAGAGACCCAGTACTTC

D gene: .
J gene: TRBJ2-7
clone size: .
V gene: TRBV27
CDR3 protein: CASSSRGTGPVYEQYF
CDR3 DNA: TGTGCCAGCAGTTCCCGTGGTACGGGGCCCGTCTACGAGCAGTACTTC

D gene: .
J gene: TRBJ2-2
clone size: few
V gene: TRBV19
CDR3 protein: CASSIGGLRSTGELFF
CDR3 DNA: TGTGCCAGTAGTATAGGAGGGCTCCGGAGCACCGGGGAGCTGTTTTTT

D gene: .
J gene: TRBJ1-4
clone size: few
V gene: TRBV29-1
CDR3 protein: CSVEAGVTNEKLFF
CDR3 DNA: TGCAGCGTTGAAGCTGGGGTCACTAATGAAAAACTGTTTTTT

D gene: TRBD1
J gene: TRBJ2-7
clone size: many
V gene: TRBV7-8
CDR3 protein: CASIHAGQGGDEQYF
CDR3 DNA: TGTGCCAGCATCCATGCGGGACAGGGAGGCGACGAGCAGTACTTC

D gene: TRBD2
J gene: TRBJ2-1
clone size: few
V gene: TRBV12-3/TRBV12-4
CDR3 protein: CASSLFGGALWEQFF
CDR3 DNA: TGTGCCAGCAGTTTATTCGGGGGGGCCCTATGGGAGCAGTTCTTC

D gene: .
J gene: TRBJ2-3
clone size: many
V gene: TRBV7-2
CDR3 protein: CASSPWGGGYKYF
CDR3 DNA: TGTGCCAGCAGCCCATGGGGCGGAGGATATAAGTATTTT

D gene: .
J gene: TRBJ1-2
clone size: .
V gene: TRBV7-6
CDR3 protein: CASSYSRDPIYGYTF
CDR3 DNA: TGTGCCAGCAGCTACTCTCGGGACCCCATCTATGGCTACACCTTC

D gene: .
J gene: TRBJ2-3
clone size: .
V gene: TRBV7-3
CDR3 protein: CASSLTGTSGDTQYF
CDR3 DNA: TGTGCCAGCAGCCTTACCGGGACGTCAGGAGATACGCAGTATTTT

D gene: TRBD2
J gene: TRBJ2-5
clone size: few
V gene: TRBV28
CDR3 protein: CASSIAGAWETQYF
CDR3 DNA: TGTGCCAGCAGTATAGCGGGGGCATGGGAGACCCAGTACTTC

D gene: .
J gene: TRBJ2-5
clone size: few
V gene: TRBV7-9
CDR3 protein: CASSVRDAEETQYF
CDR3 DNA: TGTGCCAGCAGCGTTCGAGACGCGGAAGAGACCCAGTACTTC

D gene: .
J gene: TRBJ1-3
clone size: many
V gene: TRBV7-6
CDR3 protein: CASSSDRGSGNTIYF
CDR3 DNA: TGTGCCAGCAGCTCAGACAGAGGCTCTGGAAACACCATATATTTT

D gene: TRBD2
J gene: TRBJ2-7
clone size: .
V gene: TRBV6-2/TRBV6-3
CDR3 protein: CASRTGTSGVLKQYF
CDR3 DNA: TGTGCCAGCAGGACCGGGACTAGCGGGGTTCTCAAGCAGTACTTC

D gene: TRBD1
J gene: TRBJ2-1
clone size: .
V gene: TRBV5-1
CDR3 protein: CASSSTGVSYNEQFF
CDR3 DNA: TGCGCCAGCAGCTCAACAGGGGTTTCCTACAATGAGCAGTTCTTC

D gene: TRBD1
J gene: TRBJ1-3
clone size: many
V gene: TRBV12-3/TRBV12-4
CDR3 protein: CASSRARGRVAGNTIYF
CDR3 DNA: TGTGCCAGCAGTCGGGCTAGGGGGCGAGTAGCTGGAAACACCATATATTTT